Included here is one T cell receptor (beta chain) sequence, with context. The sample belongs to a study of cytomegalovirus exposure and HLA in healthy donors. The trim removed 5 bases at V and 7 bases at J, leaving 8 bases unmatched. In germline, CDR1 is SGHTA, CDR2 FQGTGA. This CDR3 contains 14 residues. PCR involved 60 Vbeta and 13 Jbeta primers. Clones were read by immunoSEQ multiplex PCR, and TCRdb kept only the in-frame ones, dropping some. The sample yields roughly 200,000 clones, 79% seen once. The chain is built from TRBV7-3 and TRBJ1-2, with 9 bases lining up with TRBD1. Source material: PBMCs. The origin of this receptor is a man in his forties or fifties in good health and CMV-seronegative. CDR3 nucleotide sequence: TGTGCCAGCAGCAACCGGGACAGGGTTTTTGGCTACACCTTC. Translating gives CASSNRDRVFGYTF.